This T cell receptor (beta chain) was sequenced for a study of T cell repertoires in cytomegalovirus infection. Germline values: CDR1 MDHEN, CDR2 SYDVKM. The CDR3 is made up of 12 amino acids. Deletions cut 5 bases from V and 1 base from J, with 3 bases between. TCRdb ran MiXCR on the reads and lists one entry per CDR3 protein. The sample consists of about 360,000 distinct CDR3 sequences, over 15% of them appearing once. This clonotype has a count of ten or more. The origin of this receptor is a human donor in good health (CMV status not recorded). Some clones in this sample may be carry-over from other donors' samples. The V and J genes are TRBV28 and TRBJ1-5; D is uncertain. The sample consisted of PBMCs. CDR3 loop: CASSVSNQPQHF. CDR3 nucleotide sequence: TGTGCCAGCAGTGTAAGCAATCAGCCCCAGCATTTT.